The 29 T cell receptor beta chains below all came from one sample that was sequenced in a study of shared clonotypes between healthy human individuals. The repertoire was sequenced with immunoSEQ multiplex PCR; TCRdb's copy has only in-frame clones and lacks some. The repertoire holds some 2,400,000 clones, 95% seen once, with about 0.13% in the top ten. Input material: naive CD4+ T cells sorted from blood. Sample subset: CD45RA+ positively selected. The receptors originated from a man between 18 and 35 years old in good health.

The V gene is TRBV4-2, the J gene TRBJ2-7; 7 nucleotides match TRBD1. Germline V gene lookup returns CDR1 LGHNA and CDR2 YNFKEQ. The CDR3 covers 14 residues. Trimming at V came to 2 bases and at J to 5 bases, leaving 6 bases not matched to a gene. The CDR3 coding sequence is TGTGCCAGCAGCCAACAAGGACAGGCAGACGAGCAGTACTTC. The encoded protein is CASSQQGQADEQYF.

The V and J genes are TRBV30 and TRBJ2-6, with D perhaps matching TRBD2 (5 bases). Trimming left V 7 bases short and J 0 bases short, with 16 bases between. This CDR3 comprises 16 residues. Germline V gene sequence: CDR1 GTSNPN, CDR2 SVGIG (reference sequence). The DNA for the CDR3 is TGTGCCTTGACCGGGATGAGCATCTCTGGGGCCAACGTCCTGACTTTC. Its translation is CALTGMSISGANVLTF. Variable domain in full (rest from reference TRBV30 and TRBJ2-6): SQTIHQWPATLVQPVGSPLSLECTVEGTSNPNLYWYRQAAGRGLQLLFYSVGIGQISSEVPQNLSASRPQDRQFILSSKKLLLSDSGFYLCALTGMSISGANVLTFGAGSRLTVL.

The chain has TRBV7-3 and TRBJ2-6; D is undetermined. Germline-derived CDR1 and CDR2 are SGHTA and FQGTGA. This CDR3 is built from 14 residues. V dropped 4 bases and J dropped 2 bases, with 6 bases sitting between them. CDR3 residues: CASSSSPGANVLTF. As DNA, the CDR3 is TGTGCCAGCAGCTCCAGTCCTGGGGCCAACGTCCTGACTTTC.

V is TRBV5-5 and J is TRBJ1-1; TRBD1 is a possible D gene (5 bases). CDR3 length: 14 residues. The V end was cut by 2 bases, the J end by 4 bases, with 12 bases between. The germline CDR1 and CDR2 sequences are SGHKS and YYEKEE (reference sequence). CDR3 in DNA: TGTGCCAGCAGCTTCTCGGGGGAGAGCACTGAAGCTTTCTTT. This gives the protein CASSFSGESTEAFF.

V gene TRBV18 combines with J gene TRBJ1-4; 7 nucleotides line up with TRBD1. Germline-derived CDR1 and CDR2 are KGHSH and LQKENI. The CDR3 is made up of 15 amino acids. V trimming: 3 bases; J trimming: 8 bases; junction bases outside the gene matches: 9. CDR3 loop: CASSPSTGMGEKLFF. CDR3 in DNA: TGTGCCAGCTCACCCTCGACAGGGATGGGGGAAAAACTGTTTTTT. The full variable domain, completed using reference TRBV18 and TRBJ1-4, is NAGVMQNPRHLVRRRGQEARLRCSPMKGHSHVYWYRQLPEEGLKFMVYLQKENIIDESGMPKERFSAEFPKEGPSILRIQQVVRGDSAAYFCASSPSTGMGEKLFFGSGTQLSVL.

The rearrangement links TRBV6-6 to TRBJ1-5; D is ambiguous. The germline V gene has CDR1 MNHNY and CDR2 SVGAGI (reference sequence). Between the trimmed V and J ends, which lost 4 bases and 0 bases, there was a span of 13 bases. CDR3 length equals 16 residues. In DNA, the CDR3 is TGTGCCAGCAGTTTGTTCCTGGGTTTTAGCAATCAGCCCCAGCATTTT. Its protein product is CASSLFLGFSNQPQHF.

The V call is TRBV5-1, the J call TRBJ1-3; D is ambiguous. Germline-derived CDR1 and CDR2 are SGHRS and YFSETQ. The V end lost 1 base, the J end lost 0 bases, and 8 bases lay between the germline ends. This CDR3 is 15 amino acids long. The CDR3 nucleotides are TGCGCCAGCAGCTTGTTACAGAGCTCTGGAAACACCATATATTTT. Translated: CASSLLQSSGNTIYF. The full variable domain, its missing parts supplied by reference TRBV5-1 and TRBJ1-3, is KAGVTQTPRYLIKTRGQQVTLSCSPISGHRSVSWYQQTPGQGLQFLFEYFSETQRNKGNFPGRFSGRQFSNSRSEMNVSTLELGDSALYLCASSLLQSSGNTIYFGEGSWLTVV.

The rearrangement joins TRBV6-6 to TRBJ1-2, with D possibly being TRBD1 (5 bases). The CDR3 length is 13 residues. In germline, CDR1 is MNHNY, CDR2 SVGAGI (reference sequence). With 5 bases removed from V and 8 bases from J, the gap between germline ends came to 15 bases. The CDR3 nucleotides read TGTGCCAGCAGTCCCGGGGACCGCGGAGGCTACACCTTC. Translation gives CASSPGDRGGYTF.

The chain has TRBV9 and TRBJ2-2; a weak D match, TRBD2 (6 bases). In germline, CDR1 is SGDLS, CDR2 YYNGEE. Trimming stripped 6 bases from V and 1 base from J, with 10 bases between. The CDR3 extends over 14 amino acids. The CDR3 region has the DNA TGTGCCAGCACCGGAGGGAGGAACACCGGGGAGCTGTTTTTT. Translation gives CASTGGRNTGELFF.

The V call is TRBV7-2, the J call TRBJ2-7, with D maybe TRBD2 (6 bases). Germline CDR1 is SGHTA and CDR2 is FQGNSA. The V and J ends lost 1 base and 4 bases respectively, with 14 bases between them. This CDR3 comprises 15 residues. The DNA of the CDR3 is TGTGCCAGCAGCTTAGGGTCGACCAGCGGGTACGAGCAGTACTTC. Its protein is CASSLGSTSGYEQYF. Combining the CDR3 with reference TRBV7-2 and TRBJ2-7 gives the whole variable domain GAGVSQSPSNKVTEKGKDVELRCDPISGHTALYWYRQSLGQGLEFLIYFQGNSAPDKSGLPSDRFSAERTGGSVSTLTIQRTQQEDSAVYLCASSLGSTSGYEQYFGPGTRLTVT.

The CDR3 nucleotides read TGTGCCAGCAAGGCCACAGCACTGAACACTGAAGCTTTCTTT. This translates into CASKATALNTEAFF. The V and J genes are TRBV6-1 and TRBJ1-1; D is uncertain. The ends were cut back, 7 bases at V and 0 bases at J, with 12 bases in the middle. This CDR3 comprises 14 residues. The germline gives CDR1 MNHNS, CDR2 SASEGT.

Notes on this clone: Additional DNA sequences in this sample encode the identical CDR3. The genes are TRBV27 and TRBJ1-5; D is undetermined. CDR1 is MNHEY, CDR2 SMNVEV, per germline (reference sequence). This CDR3 contains 13 residues. V shed 6 bases and J shed 2 bases, with 8 bases lying between them. CDR3 nucleotides: TGTGCCAGCAGGGATAGGGGCAATCAGCCCCAGCATTTT. It encodes CASRDRGNQPQHF.

V is TRBV7-2 and J is TRBJ2-3; D not resolved. Germline CDR1 and CDR2: SGHTA and FQGNSA. Trimming left V 5 bases short and J 4 bases short, with 22 bases between. There are 17 residues in the CDR3. The CDR3, as DNA: TGTGCCAGCAGCCGACGGACGGGCGGTGCGGTCGCAGATACGCAGTATTTT. Amino acids: CASSRRTGGAVADTQYF. The variable domain in full, completed from reference TRBV7-2 and TRBJ2-3, reads GAGVSQSPSNKVTEKGKDVELRCDPISGHTALYWYRQSLGQGLEFLIYFQGNSAPDKSGLPSDRFSAERTGGSVSTLTIQRTQQEDSAVYLCASSRRTGGAVADTQYFGPGTRLTVL.

For the CDR3, the DNA is TGTGCCAGCAGCATTCGACAGGGGGCTCTGCCCCAGCATTTT. The encoded protein is CASSIRQGALPQHF. The chain recombines TRBV21-1 with TRBJ1-5; the table's TRBD1 call for D was not verified on the DNA. TRBV21-1 has pseudogene status. This CDR3 contains 14 residues.

This clone showed up just once. The chain joins TRBV7-2 to TRBJ2-3; TRBD2 is a possible D gene (5 bases). Deletions cut 5 bases from V and 11 bases from J, with 14 bases between. The CDR3 is 12 amino acids. Germline V gives CDR1 SGHTA, CDR2 FQGNSA. CDR3 DNA: TGTGCCAGCAGCATGGACGGGATCGGGCAGTATTTT. Protein product: CASSMDGIGQYF.

This chain links TRBV5-1 with TRBJ2-2; TRBD2 aligns across 11 bases. This CDR3 has 17 amino acids. Germline values: CDR1 SGHRS, CDR2 YFSETQ. V lost 7 bases and J lost 1; bases outside the gene matches: 9. The chain's CDR3 is CASRTTSGGRNTGELFF. The DNA for the CDR3 is TGCGCCAGCCGAACTACTAGCGGGGGCCGGAACACCGGGGAGCTGTTTTTT.

The J gene is TRBJ2-2, the V gene TRBV4-1; TRBD2 matches at 11 bases. Germline trimming cut 8 bases from V and 4 bases from J; bases unmatched to any gene: 3. Germline V CDR1 and CDR2: MGHRA, YSYEKL. The CDR3 sequence is 14 residues long. The CDR3 nucleotides are TGCGCCAGCGGGGGACTAGCGGTCACCGGGGAGCTGTTTTTT. Its protein product is CASGGLAVTGELFF.

V gene TRBV6-6 combines with J gene TRBJ2-7, with 10 bases matching TRBD1. V dropped 0 bases and J dropped 6; count of bases not matched to a gene: 8. The CDR3 runs 16 residues. The germline V gene encodes CDR1 MNHNY and CDR2 SVGAGI (reference sequence). The CDR3: CASSYSRDRGLGEQYF. CDR3 DNA sequence: TGTGCCAGCAGTTACTCGAGAGACAGGGGGCTGGGCGAGCAGTACTTC.

This clone is a singleton in its sample. Other nucleotide sequences in the sample specify the same CDR3. The chain links TRBV10-3 to TRBJ1-2; no firm D call. This CDR3 contains 13 residues. V lost 0 bases and J lost 5, with 7 bases in between. The germline V gene encodes CDR1 ENHRY and CDR2 SYGVKD. The CDR3 DNA is TGTGCCATCAGTGAGTCGCCGGATTATGGCTACACCTTC. Amino acid sequence: CAISESPDYGYTF.

The chain couples TRBV6-1 to TRBJ1-5; TRBD1 might be the D (5 bases). The V end was cut by 6 bases, the J end by 8 bases, with 11 bases between. Germline CDR1 reads MNHNS; CDR2 reads SASEGT. The length of the CDR3 is 12 residues. CDR3 protein: CASSGRVEPQHF. CDR3 DNA sequence: TGTGCCAGCAGCGGCAGGGTCGAGCCCCAGCATTTT.

This chain connects TRBV30 to TRBJ2-7; possible D gene TRBD2, 6 bases. Germline-derived CDR1 and CDR2 are GTSNPN and SVGIG (reference sequence). CDR3 length equals 10 residues. Trimming removed 1 base at V and 12 bases at J, with 10 bases between. The CDR3 coding sequence is TGTGCCTGGAGTGCGGGGAGGCTGTACTTC. As protein: CAWSAGRLYF.

CDR3 loop: CASSVQASSTDTQYF. The DNA of the CDR3 is TGTGCCAGCAGTGTGCAAGCGTCTAGCACAGATACGCAGTATTTT. This chain uses TRBV2 with TRBJ2-3; D unresolved. Trimming took 4 bases from V and 0 from J, leaving 11 bases between them. Per germline, CDR1 SNHLY and CDR2 FYNNEI. The CDR3 runs 15 residues.

The chain has TRBV5-1 and TRBJ2-3; tentatively, D is TRBD2 (5 bases). The CDR3 is 12 residues long. Deletions cut 3 bases from V and 5 bases from J, with 7 bases between. From germline, CDR1 is SGHRS and CDR2 YFSETQ. The CDR3 DNA follows: TGCGCCAGCAGCTCGGGGAGAGATACGCAGTATTTT. Protein: CASSSGRDTQYF.

The gene calls are TRBV18 and TRBJ2-7; 8 nucleotides match TRBD2. V gave up 3 bases and J gave up 4 bases; unmatched junction bases: 8. Germline-derived CDR1 and CDR2 are KGHSH and LQKENI. The CDR3 has 15 amino acids. The CDR3 nucleotides are TGTGCCAGCTCACCCCTGCGGGGGGATGTATACGAGCAGTACTTC. It encodes CASSPLRGDVYEQYF.

DNA of the CDR3: TGTGCCAGCAGCCCCGGGACAGTGGGGACCCAGTACTTC. Its translation is CASSPGTVGTQYF. The chain has TRBV7-9 and TRBJ2-5; 7 nucleotides match TRBD1. Germline CDR1 SEHNR, CDR2 FQNEAQ (reference sequence). The length of the CDR3 is 13 residues. Trimming removed 5 bases from V and 7 bases from J; junction bases left unmatched: 7.

The V and J genes are TRBV10-3 and TRBJ1-6; TRBD1 matches at 9 bases. This CDR3 has 15 residues. Germline CDR1 reads ENHRY; CDR2 reads SYGVKD. Germline trimming cut 3 bases from V and 7 bases from J; bases unmatched to any gene: 4. The CDR3 region is CAISDRQGGNSPLHF. The CDR3 bases are TGTGCCATCAGTGATAGACAGGGGGGGAATTCACCCCTCCACTTT.

On this clone: Distinct nucleotide sequences in the sample also encode this CDR3. The V gene is TRBV14, the J gene TRBJ1-5; D gene unclear. V gave up 0 bases and J gave up 7 bases, with 7 bases separating them. This CDR3 is built from 13 residues. Germline assignment: CDR1 SGHDN and CDR2 FVKESK. The CDR3 region is CASSQDLGQPQHF. The CDR3 nucleotides read TGTGCCAGCAGCCAAGATCTCGGGCAGCCCCAGCATTTT.

The chain employs TRBV7-2 and TRBJ2-2, with D uncertain. The CDR3 loop spans 16 amino acids. CDR1 is SGHTA and CDR2 is FQGNSA in the germline V gene. Trimming stripped 3 bases from V and 5 bases from J, with 16 bases between. The CDR3 coding sequence is TGTGCCAGCAGCTTGATCTTTACGGAACCAACCGGGGAGCTGTTTTTT. It encodes CASSLIFTEPTGELFF.

This chain uses TRBV11-2 with TRBJ2-7; weak D call: TRBD2 (5 bases). From germline, CDR1 is SGHAT and CDR2 FQNNGV. Trimming took off 5 bases at V and 2 bases at J, with 13 bases between the two ends. This CDR3 is 14 amino acids long. The CDR3 region has the DNA TGTGCCAGCAGCATAGGACGGGGTCCCTACGAGCAGTACTTC. Translating it yields CASSIGRGPYEQYF.